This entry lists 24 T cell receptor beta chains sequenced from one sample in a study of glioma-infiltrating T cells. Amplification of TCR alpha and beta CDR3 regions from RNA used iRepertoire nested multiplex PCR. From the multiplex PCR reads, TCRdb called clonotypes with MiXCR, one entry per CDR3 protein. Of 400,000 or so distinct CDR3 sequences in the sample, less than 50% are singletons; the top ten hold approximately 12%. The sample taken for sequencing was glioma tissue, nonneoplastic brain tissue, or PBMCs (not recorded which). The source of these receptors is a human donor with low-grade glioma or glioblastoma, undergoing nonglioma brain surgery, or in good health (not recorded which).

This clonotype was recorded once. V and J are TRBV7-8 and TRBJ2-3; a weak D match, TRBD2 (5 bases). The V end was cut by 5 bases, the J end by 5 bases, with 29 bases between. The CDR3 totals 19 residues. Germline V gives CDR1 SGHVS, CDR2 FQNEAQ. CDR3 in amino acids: CASSPEGRNTPLRIDTQYF. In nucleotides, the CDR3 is TGTGCCAGCAGCCCAGAGGGCCGGAATACCCCATTGAGAATAGATACGCAGTATTTT.

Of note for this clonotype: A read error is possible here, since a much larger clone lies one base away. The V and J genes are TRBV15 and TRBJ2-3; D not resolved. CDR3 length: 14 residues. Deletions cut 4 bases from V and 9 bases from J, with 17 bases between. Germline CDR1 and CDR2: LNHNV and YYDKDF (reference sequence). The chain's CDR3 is CATSKAQAGHTQYF. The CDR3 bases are TGTGCCACCAGCAAAGCCCAGGCTGGGCACACGCAGTATTTT. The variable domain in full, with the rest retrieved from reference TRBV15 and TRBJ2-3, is DAMVIQNPRYQVTQFGKPVTLSCSQTLNHNVMYWYQQKSSQAPKLLFHYYDKDFNNEADTPDNFQSRRPNTSFCFLDIRSPGLGDTAMYLCATSKAQAGHTQYFGPGTRLTVL.

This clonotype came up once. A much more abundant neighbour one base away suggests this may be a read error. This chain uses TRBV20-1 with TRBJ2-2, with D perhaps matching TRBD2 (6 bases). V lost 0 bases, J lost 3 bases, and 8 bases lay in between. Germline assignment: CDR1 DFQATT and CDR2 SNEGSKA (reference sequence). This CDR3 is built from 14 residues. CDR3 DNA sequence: TGCAGTGCTAGAGATAAGCGGGACACCGGGGAGCTGTTTTTT. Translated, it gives CSARDKRDTGELFF.

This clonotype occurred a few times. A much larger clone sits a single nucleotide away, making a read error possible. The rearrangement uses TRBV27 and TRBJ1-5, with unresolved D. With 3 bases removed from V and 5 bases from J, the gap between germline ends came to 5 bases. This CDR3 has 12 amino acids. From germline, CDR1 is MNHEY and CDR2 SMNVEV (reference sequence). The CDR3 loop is CASSFHDQPQHF. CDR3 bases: TGTGCCAGCAGTTTCCATGATCAGCCCCAGCATTTT.

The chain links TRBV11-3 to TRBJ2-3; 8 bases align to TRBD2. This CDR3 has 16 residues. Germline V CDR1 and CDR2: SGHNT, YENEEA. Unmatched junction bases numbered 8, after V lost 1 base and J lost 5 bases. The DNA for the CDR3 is TGTGCCAGCAGCTTAGGGGGTGCGGCGGGAGGAGATACGCAGTATTTT. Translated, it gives CASSLGGAAGGDTQYF.

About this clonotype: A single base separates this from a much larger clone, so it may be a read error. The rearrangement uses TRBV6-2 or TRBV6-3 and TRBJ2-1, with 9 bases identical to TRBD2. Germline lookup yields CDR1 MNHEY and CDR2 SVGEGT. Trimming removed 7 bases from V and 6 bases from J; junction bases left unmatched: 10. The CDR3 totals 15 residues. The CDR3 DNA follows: TGTGCCAGCACCACAGGGGCGGGAGGGCTCAATGAGCAGTTCTTC. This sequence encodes CASTTGAGGLNEQFF.

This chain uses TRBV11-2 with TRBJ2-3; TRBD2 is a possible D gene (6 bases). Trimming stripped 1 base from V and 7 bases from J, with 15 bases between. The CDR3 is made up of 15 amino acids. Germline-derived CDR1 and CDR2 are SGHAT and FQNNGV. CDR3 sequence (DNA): TGTGCCAGCAGCTTAGTTGCGGGACTCGGGAATACGCAGTATTTT. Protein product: CASSLVAGLGNTQYF.

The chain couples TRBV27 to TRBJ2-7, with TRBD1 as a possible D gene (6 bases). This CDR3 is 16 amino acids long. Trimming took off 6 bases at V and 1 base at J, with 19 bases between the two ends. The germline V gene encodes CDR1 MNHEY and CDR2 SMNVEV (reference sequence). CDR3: CASSRNIQGQSYEQYF. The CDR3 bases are TGTGCCAGCAGCAGGAATATACAGGGTCAGTCCTACGAGCAGTACTTC.

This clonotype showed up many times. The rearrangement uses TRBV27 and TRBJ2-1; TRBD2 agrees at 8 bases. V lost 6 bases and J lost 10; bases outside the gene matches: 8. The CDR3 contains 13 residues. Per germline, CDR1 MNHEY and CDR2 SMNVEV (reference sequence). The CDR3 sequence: CASSPSRLAEQFF. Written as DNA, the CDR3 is TGTGCCAGCAGCCCATCAAGACTAGCGGAGCAGTTCTTC.

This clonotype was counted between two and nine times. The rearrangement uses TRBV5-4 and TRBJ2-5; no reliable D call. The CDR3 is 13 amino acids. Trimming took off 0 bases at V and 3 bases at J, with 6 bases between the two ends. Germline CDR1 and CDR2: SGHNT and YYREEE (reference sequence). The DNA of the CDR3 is TGTGCCAGCAGCTTGGAGCCTGAAGAGACCCAGTACTTC. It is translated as CASSLEPEETQYF.

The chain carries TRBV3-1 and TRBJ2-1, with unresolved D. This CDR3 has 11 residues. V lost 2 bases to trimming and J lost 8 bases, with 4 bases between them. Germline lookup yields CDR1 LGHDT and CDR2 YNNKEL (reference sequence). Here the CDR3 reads CASSQIDEQFF. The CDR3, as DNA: TGTGCCAGCAGCCAAATAGATGAGCAGTTCTTC.

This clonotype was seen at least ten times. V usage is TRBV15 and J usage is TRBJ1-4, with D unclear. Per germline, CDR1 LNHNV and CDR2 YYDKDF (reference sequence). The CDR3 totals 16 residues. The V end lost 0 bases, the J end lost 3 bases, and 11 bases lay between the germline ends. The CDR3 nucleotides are TGTGCCACCAGCAGAGATCTTAGAACAGCTAATGAAAAACTGTTTTTT. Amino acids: CATSRDLRTANEKLFF.

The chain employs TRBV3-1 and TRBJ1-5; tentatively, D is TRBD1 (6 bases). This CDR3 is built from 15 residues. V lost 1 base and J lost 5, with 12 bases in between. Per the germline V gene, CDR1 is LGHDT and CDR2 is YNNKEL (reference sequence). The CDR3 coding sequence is TGTGCCAGCAGCCAAGGGGGGACAACCGATCAGCCCCAGCATTTT. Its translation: CASSQGGTTDQPQHF.

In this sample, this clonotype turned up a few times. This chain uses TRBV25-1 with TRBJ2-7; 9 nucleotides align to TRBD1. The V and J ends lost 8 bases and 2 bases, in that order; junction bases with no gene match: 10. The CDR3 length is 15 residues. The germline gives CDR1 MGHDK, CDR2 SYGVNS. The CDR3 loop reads CASSTAGTGTYEQYF. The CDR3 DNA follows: TGTGCCAGCTCCACGGCCGGGACAGGGACCTACGAGCAGTACTTC.

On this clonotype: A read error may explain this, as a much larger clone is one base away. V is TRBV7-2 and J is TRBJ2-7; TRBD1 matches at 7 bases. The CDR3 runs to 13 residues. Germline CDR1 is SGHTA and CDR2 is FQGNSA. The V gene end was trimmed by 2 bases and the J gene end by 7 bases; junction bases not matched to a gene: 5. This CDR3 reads CASSLRGQKEQYF. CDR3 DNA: TGTGCCAGCAGCTTAAGGGGGCAGAAAGAGCAGTACTTC.

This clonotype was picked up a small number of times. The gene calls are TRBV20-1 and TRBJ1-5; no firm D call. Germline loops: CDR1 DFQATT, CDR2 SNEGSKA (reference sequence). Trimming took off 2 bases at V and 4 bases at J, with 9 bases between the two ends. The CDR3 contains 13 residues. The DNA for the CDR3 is TGCAGTGCTAGACCCCCTACGAATCAGCCCCAGCATTTT. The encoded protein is CSARPPTNQPQHF.

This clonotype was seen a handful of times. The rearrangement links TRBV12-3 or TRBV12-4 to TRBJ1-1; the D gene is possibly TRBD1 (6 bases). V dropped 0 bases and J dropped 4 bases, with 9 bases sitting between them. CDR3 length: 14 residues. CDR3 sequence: CASSLAEGGTEAFF. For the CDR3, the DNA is TGTGCCAGCAGTTTAGCGGAGGGGGGCACTGAAGCTTTCTTT.

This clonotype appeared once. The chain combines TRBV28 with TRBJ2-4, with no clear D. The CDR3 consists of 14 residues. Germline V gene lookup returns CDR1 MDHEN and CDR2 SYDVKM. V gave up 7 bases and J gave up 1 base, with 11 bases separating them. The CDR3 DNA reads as TGTGCCAGCATACCAGCGCGGGCCAAAAACATTCAGTACTTC. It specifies CASIPARAKNIQYF. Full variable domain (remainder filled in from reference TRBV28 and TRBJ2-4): DVKVTQSSRYLVKRTGEKVFLECVQDMDHENMFWYRQDPGLGLRLIYFSYDVKMKEKGDIPEGYSVSREKKERFSLILESASTNQTSMYLCASIPARAKNIQYFGAGTRLSVL.

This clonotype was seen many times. The CDR3 DNA reads TGTGCCAGCAGTCGAAATAGCGGGAGTGGCGGTGAGCAGTTCTTC. Translating gives CASSRNSGSGGEQFF. The V and J genes are TRBV11-2 and TRBJ2-1, with 9 bases that match TRBD2. Germline V gene lookup returns CDR1 SGHAT and CDR2 FQNNGV. CDR3 length equals 15 residues. Trimming took 6 bases from V and 9 from J; bases not matched to a gene: 12.

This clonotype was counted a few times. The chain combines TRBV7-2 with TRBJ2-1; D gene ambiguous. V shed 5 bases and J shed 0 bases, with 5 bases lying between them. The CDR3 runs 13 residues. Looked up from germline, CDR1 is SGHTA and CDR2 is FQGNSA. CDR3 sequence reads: CASSLFSYNEQFF. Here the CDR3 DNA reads TGTGCCAGCAGCCTATTCTCCTACAATGAGCAGTTCTTC.

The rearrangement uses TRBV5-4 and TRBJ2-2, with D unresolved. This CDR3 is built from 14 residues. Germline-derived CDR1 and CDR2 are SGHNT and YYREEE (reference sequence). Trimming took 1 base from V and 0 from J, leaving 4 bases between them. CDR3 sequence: CASSLFSNTGELFF. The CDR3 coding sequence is TGTGCCAGCAGCTTGTTCTCGAACACCGGGGAGCTGTTTTTT.

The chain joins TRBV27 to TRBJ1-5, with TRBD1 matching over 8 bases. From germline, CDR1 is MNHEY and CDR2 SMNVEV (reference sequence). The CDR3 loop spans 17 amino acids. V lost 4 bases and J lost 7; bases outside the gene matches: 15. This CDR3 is CASSSYRGGAPFQPQHF. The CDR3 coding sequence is TGTGCCAGCAGTTCATACAGGGGGGGGGCCCCTTTCCAGCCCCAGCATTTT.

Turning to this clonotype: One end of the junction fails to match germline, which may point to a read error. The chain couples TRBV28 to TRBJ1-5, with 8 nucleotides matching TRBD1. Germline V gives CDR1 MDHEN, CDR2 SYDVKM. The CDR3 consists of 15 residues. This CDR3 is CASSQDRGGGQPQHF. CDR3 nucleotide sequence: TGTGCCAGCAGTCAAGACAGGGGAGGAGGTCAGCCCCAGCATTTC. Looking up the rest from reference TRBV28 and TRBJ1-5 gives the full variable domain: DVKVTQSSRYLVKRTGEKVFLECVQDMDHENMFWYRQDPGLGLRLIYFSYDVKMKEKGDIPEGYSVSREKKERFSLILESASTNQTSMYLCASSQDRGGGQPQHFGDGTRLSIL.

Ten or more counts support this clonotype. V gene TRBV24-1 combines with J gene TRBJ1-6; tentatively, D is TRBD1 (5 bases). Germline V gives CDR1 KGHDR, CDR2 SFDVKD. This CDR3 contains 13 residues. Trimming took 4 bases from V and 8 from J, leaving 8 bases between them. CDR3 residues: CATSDQGDSPLHF. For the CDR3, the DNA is TGTGCCACCAGTGACCAGGGTGATTCACCCCTCCACTTT.